These 16 T cell receptor beta chains were sequenced from one sample in a study of T cells after yellow fever vaccination. TCRdb processed the 5' RACE reads anew with MiXCR; each CDR3 protein has one entry. The sample shows some 220,000 distinct CDR3 sequences, approximately 3% of them seen only once. Sequencing used CD4+ T cells sorted from PBMCs, obtained 10 days after the yellow fever booster vaccination. The receptors derive from a man between 18 and 29 years old who received the YFV17D yellow fever vaccine.

Only a few counts were recorded for this clonotype. V is TRBV5-1 and J is TRBJ1-1, with 7 bases identical to TRBD1. Germline V gene lookup returns CDR1 SGHRS and CDR2 YFSETQ. With 3 bases clipped from V and 1 base from J, the junction kept 9 bases outside the gene matches. There are 16 residues in the CDR3. The DNA of the CDR3 is TGCGCCAGCAGCTATATTACAGGGGCTGCGAACACTGAAGCTTTCTTT. The encoded protein is CASSYITGAANTEAFF.

Written as DNA, the CDR3 is TGTGCCAGCAGCTTAGCGCCGGGGGACTATGGCTACACCTTC. This sequence encodes CASSLAPGDYGYTF. This chain uses TRBV7-8 with TRBJ1-2; D is perhaps TRBD1 (5 bases). Per germline, CDR1 SGHVS and CDR2 FQNEAQ. The V and J ends lost 0 bases and 3 bases respectively, with 8 bases between them. The CDR3 sequence is 14 residues long.

This clonotype was recorded many times. The chain is built from TRBV7-2 and TRBJ2-5; 7 nucleotides line up with TRBD1. Unmatched junction bases numbered 8, after V lost 1 base and J lost 9 bases. The germline V gene encodes CDR1 SGHTA and CDR2 FQGNSA. CDR3 length equals 14 residues. The CDR3 DNA is TGTGCCAGCAGCTTAGGTTTGACAGGGCTGGCCCAGTACTTC. It encodes CASSLGLTGLAQYF.

This clonotype was seen at least ten times. The gene calls are TRBV3-1 and TRBJ2-3; TRBD1 agrees at 7 bases. The CDR3 sequence is 14 residues long. After removal of 4 bases from V and 10 bases from J, the junction contained 11 bases not matched to a gene. Germline V gives CDR1 LGHDT, CDR2 YNNKEL (reference sequence). The CDR3 region has the DNA TGTGCCAGCAGCCCACAAGGGGGCCTCCCCGCGCAGTATTTT. Its translation: CASSPQGGLPAQYF.

This clonotype was found many times. The V gene is TRBV7-9, the J gene TRBJ2-3, with D perhaps TRBD2 (7 bases). The germline V and J ends were trimmed by 2 bases and 4 bases, with 16 bases remaining between them. The length of the CDR3 is 16 residues. The germline V gene has CDR1 SEHNR and CDR2 FQNEAQ (reference sequence). CDR3 sequence reads: CASSLSVGGRSDTQYF. CDR3 DNA sequence: TGTGCCAGCAGCTTATCAGTGGGGGGGCGATCAGATACGCAGTATTTT.

This clonotype was observed a few times. The rearrangement joins TRBV28 to TRBJ2-4; 10 bases align to TRBD1. Germline CDR1 MDHEN, CDR2 SYDVKM. This CDR3 contains 14 residues. The trim removed 6 bases at V and 5 bases at J, leaving 4 bases unmatched. The CDR3 region is CASSLDRGQNIQYF. In nucleotides, the CDR3 is TGTGCCAGCAGCCTCGACAGGGGGCAAAACATTCAGTACTTC.

This clonotype was seen ten or more times. CDR3 coding DNA: TGTGCCTGGAGTGTAGGGGCTGGTGGCTACACCTTC. Protein sequence: CAWSVGAGGYTF. The chain recombines TRBV30 with TRBJ1-2, with D perhaps matching TRBD1 (5 bases). Trimming cost V 0 bases and J 7 bases, with 9 bases left between them. CDR3 length: 12 residues. Germline V lookup: CDR1 GTSNPN, CDR2 SVGIG (reference sequence).

This clonotype was seen only a few times. The chain employs TRBV7-6 and TRBJ2-1; possible D gene TRBD2, 6 bases. The CDR3 has 14 amino acids. V lost 2 bases and J 7 bases, leaving 12 bases between the germline ends. Germline CDR1 reads SGHVS; CDR2 reads FNYEAQ. This CDR3 is CASSLIPAGNEQFF. CDR3 coding DNA: TGTGCCAGCAGCTTAATTCCGGCGGGGAATGAGCAGTTCTTC. Drawing the rest from reference TRBV7-6 and TRBJ2-1, the complete variable domain is GAGVSQSPRYKVTKRGQDVALRCDPISGHVSLYWYRQALGQGPEFLTYFNYEAQQDKSGLPNDRFSAERPEGSISTLTIQRTEQRDSAMYRCASSLIPAGNEQFFGPGTRLTVL.

This clonotype was observed many times. The V gene is TRBV11-2, the J gene TRBJ2-2, with D tentatively TRBD1 (5 bases). Looked up from germline, CDR1 is SGHAT and CDR2 is FQNNGV. Trimming took off 5 bases at V and 1 base at J, with 8 bases between the two ends. The CDR3 totals 14 residues. CDR3 protein: CASSKGVNTGELFF. CDR3 DNA: TGTGCCAGCAGCAAAGGGGTGAACACCGGGGAGCTGTTTTTT.

The table lists this clonotype with many counts. This sequence joins TRBV5-1 and TRBJ1-5; possibly TRBD1 for D (6 bases). This CDR3 comprises 13 residues. Germline loops: CDR1 SGHRS, CDR2 YFSETQ. Trimming removed 0 bases from V and 11 bases from J, with 12 bases in between. The CDR3: CASSLDAEGAQHF. The CDR3 bases are TGCGCCAGCAGCTTGGACGCAGAGGGGGCCCAGCATTTT.

This clonotype was detected only a few times. The chain uses TRBV5-6 and TRBJ2-5; 10 nucleotides align to TRBD2. The V gene end was trimmed by 5 bases and the J gene end by 5 bases; junction bases not matched to a gene: 6. Germline V gene data show CDR1 as SGHDT and CDR2 as YYEEEE. The CDR3 runs to 14 residues. CDR3 loop: CASRVAGGRETQYF. CDR3 bases: TGTGCCAGCAGGGTAGCGGGGGGTCGGGAGACCCAGTACTTC.

The chain has TRBV2 and TRBJ2-1; possibly TRBD1 or TRBD2 for D (5 bases each). Germline CDR1 and CDR2: SNHLY and FYNNEI. This CDR3 spans 12 amino acids. V lost 10 bases and J 8 bases, leaving 15 bases between the germline ends. This CDR3 reads CAKEGRLDEQFF. The CDR3 bases are TGTGCCAAAGAGGGGCGTTTGGATGAGCAGTTCTTC.

The rearrangement joins TRBV2 to TRBJ2-3; 9 positions match TRBD2. The V gene's germline CDR1 is SNHLY and CDR2 FYNNEI. This CDR3 is built from 16 residues. J lost 5 bases, V lost 5 bases, and 11 bases had no gene match. CDR3 residues: CASSRPGGGAVDTQYF. As DNA, the CDR3 is TGTGCCAGCAGTCGGCCCGGCGGGGGGGCCGTAGATACGCAGTATTTT.

A few counts support this clonotype. The J gene is TRBJ1-5, the V gene TRBV6-2 or TRBV6-3; TRBD1 is a possible D gene (5 bases). This CDR3 has 16 amino acids. Trimming cost V 0 bases and J 6 bases, with 15 bases left between them. From germline, CDR1 is MNHEY and CDR2 SVGEGT. The CDR3 bases are TGTGCCAGCAGTTACTCGACCAGTGGGGGTAGTCAGCCCCAGCATTTT. Residues: CASSYSTSGGSQPQHF.

This clonotype was seen a handful of times. The genes are TRBV5-1 and TRBJ2-5, with 8 bases matching TRBD1. CDR1 and CDR2 (germline): SGHRS, YFSETQ. The V and J ends lost 0 bases and 4 bases, in that order; junction bases with no gene match: 2. The CDR3 has 14 amino acids. For the CDR3, the DNA is TGCGCCAGCAGCTTGGGGACAGGGCGAGAGACCCAGTACTTC. This gives the protein CASSLGTGRETQYF.

This clonotype has a count of ten or more. The chain carries TRBV10-1 and TRBJ1-5; D uncertain. V was shortened by 2 bases and J by 5 bases, with 7 bases between the two germline ends. Germline V gives CDR1 WNHNN, CDR2 SYGVQD (reference sequence). The CDR3 loop spans 13 amino acids. CDR3 sequence (DNA): TGCGCCAGCAGTGAGGTGAGGGATCAGCCCCAGCATTTT. Protein: CASSEVRDQPQHF.